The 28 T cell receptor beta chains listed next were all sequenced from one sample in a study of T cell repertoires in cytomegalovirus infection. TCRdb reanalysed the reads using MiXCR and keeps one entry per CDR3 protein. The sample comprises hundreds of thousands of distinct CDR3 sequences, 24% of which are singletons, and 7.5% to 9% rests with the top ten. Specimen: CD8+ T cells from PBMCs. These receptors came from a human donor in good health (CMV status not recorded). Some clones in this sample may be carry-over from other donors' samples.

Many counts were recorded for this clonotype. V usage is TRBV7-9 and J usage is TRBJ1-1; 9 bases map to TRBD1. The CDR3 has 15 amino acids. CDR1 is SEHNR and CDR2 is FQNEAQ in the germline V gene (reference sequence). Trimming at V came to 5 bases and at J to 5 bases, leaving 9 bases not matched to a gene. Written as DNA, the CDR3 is TGTGCCAGCAGCGCCTGGGACAGGGAGTCGACTGAAGCTTTCTTT. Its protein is CASSAWDRESTEAFF.

CDR3 sequence (DNA): TGTGCCAGCAGTGCCCGGGACAGGGGCCATGAGCAGTTCTTC. It yields the protein CASSARDRGHEQFF. V is TRBV6-2 or TRBV6-3 and J is TRBJ2-1, with TRBD1 matching 10 bases. The germline V gene has CDR1 MNHEY and CDR2 SVGEGT. This CDR3 has 14 residues. V lost 5 bases, J lost 8 bases, and 6 bases stayed unmatched.

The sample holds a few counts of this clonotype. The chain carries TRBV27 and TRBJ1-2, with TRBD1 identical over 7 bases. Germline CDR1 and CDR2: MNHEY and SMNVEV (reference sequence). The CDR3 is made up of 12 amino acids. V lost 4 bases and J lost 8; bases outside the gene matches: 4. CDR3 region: CASSSGTEGYTF. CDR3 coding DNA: TGTGCCAGCAGTTCGGGGACAGAGGGCTACACCTTC.

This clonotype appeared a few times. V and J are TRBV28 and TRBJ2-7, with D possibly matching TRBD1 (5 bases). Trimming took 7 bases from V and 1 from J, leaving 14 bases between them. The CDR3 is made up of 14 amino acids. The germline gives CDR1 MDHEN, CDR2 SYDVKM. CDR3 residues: CASIPSRDSYEQYV. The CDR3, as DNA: TGTGCCAGCATTCCTTCCAGGGATTCCTACGAGCAGTACGTC.

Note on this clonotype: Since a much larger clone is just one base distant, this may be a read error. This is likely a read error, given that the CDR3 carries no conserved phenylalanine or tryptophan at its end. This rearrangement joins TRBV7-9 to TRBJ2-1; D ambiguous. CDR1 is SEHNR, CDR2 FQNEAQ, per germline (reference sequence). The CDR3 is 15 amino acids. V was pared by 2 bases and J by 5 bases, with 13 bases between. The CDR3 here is CASSLNLGRHNEQFI. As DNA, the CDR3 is TGTGCCAGCAGCTTAAATCTCGGCCGACACAATGAGCAGTTCATC.

CDR3 sequence: CASNVPLNGVDEQYV. The CDR3 DNA follows: TGTGCCAGCAACGTTCCCTTGAACGGGGTGGACGAGCAGTACGTC. V and J are TRBV2 and TRBJ2-7; tentatively, D is TRBD2 (5 bases). The V gene's germline CDR1 is SNHLY and CDR2 FYNNEI. Trimming pared 7 bases from V and 5 bases from J, leaving 21 bases between. This CDR3 has 15 amino acids.

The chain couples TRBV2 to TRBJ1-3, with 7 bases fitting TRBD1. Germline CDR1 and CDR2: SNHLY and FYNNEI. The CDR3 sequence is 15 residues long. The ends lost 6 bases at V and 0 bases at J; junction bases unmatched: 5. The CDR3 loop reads CASRDRLLSGNTIYF. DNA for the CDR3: TGTGCCAGCAGGGACAGGCTCCTCTCTGGAAACACCATATATTTT.

This chain's CDR3 is CSARDPVLGRGVAYEQFF. CDR3 bases: TGCAGTGCTAGAGACCCCGTCCTCGGGCGGGGGGTGGCGTATGAGCAGTTCTTC. The J gene is TRBJ2-1, the V gene TRBV20-1, with 8 bases lining up with TRBD2. V gave up 0 bases and J gave up 8 bases; unmatched junction bases: 18. Germline assignment: CDR1 DFQATT and CDR2 SNEGSKA (reference sequence). The CDR3 is 18 amino acids.

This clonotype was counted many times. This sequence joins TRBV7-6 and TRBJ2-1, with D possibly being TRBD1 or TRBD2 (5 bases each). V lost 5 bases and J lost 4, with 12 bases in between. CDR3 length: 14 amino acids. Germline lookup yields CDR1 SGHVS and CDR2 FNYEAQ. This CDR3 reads CASSPRDGYNEQFF. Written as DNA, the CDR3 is TGTGCCAGCAGCCCGAGGGACGGGTACAATGAGCAGTTCTTC.

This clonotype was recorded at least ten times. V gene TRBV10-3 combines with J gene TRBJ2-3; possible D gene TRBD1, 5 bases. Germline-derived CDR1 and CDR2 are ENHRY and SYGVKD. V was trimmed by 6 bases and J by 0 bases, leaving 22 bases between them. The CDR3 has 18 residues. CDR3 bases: TGTGCCATCAGGCTAGAGAACATCCCAGGGCCTAGCACAGATACGCAGTATTTT. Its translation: CAIRLENIPGPSTDTQYF.

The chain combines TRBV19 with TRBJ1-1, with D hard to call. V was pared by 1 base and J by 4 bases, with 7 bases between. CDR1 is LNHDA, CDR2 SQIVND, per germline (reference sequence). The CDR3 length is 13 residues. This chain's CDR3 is CASSIGGVTEAFF. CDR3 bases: TGTGCCAGTAGTATAGGAGGTGTCACTGAAGCTTTCTTT.

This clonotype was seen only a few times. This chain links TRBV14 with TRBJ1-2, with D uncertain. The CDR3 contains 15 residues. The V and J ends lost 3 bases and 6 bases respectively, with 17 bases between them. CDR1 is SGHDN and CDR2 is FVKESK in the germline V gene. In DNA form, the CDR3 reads TGTGCCAGCAGCCACCCGGACCGAATTCGGGATGGCTACACCTTC. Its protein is CASSHPDRIRDGYTF.

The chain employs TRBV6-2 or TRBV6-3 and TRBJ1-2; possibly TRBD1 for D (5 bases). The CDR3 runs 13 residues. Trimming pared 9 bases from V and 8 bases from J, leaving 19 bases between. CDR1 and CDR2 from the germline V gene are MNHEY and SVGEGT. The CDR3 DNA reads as TGTGCCAGGCCGGGACCGCTTGGATTGGGCTACACCTTC. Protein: CARPGPLGLGYTF.

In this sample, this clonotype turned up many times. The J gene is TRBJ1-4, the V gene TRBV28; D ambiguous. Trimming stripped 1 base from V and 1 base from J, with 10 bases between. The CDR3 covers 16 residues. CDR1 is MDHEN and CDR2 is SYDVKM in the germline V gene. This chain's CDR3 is CASSLLAVGTNEKLFF. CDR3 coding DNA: TGTGCCAGCAGTTTATTGGCCGTAGGAACTAATGAAAAACTGTTTTTT.

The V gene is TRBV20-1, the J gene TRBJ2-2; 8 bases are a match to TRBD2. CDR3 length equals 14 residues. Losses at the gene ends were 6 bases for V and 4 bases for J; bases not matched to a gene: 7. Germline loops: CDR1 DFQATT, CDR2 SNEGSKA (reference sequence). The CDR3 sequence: CSAGSGGFTGELFF. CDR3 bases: TGCAGTGCAGGGAGCGGGGGCTTCACCGGGGAGCTGTTTTTT.

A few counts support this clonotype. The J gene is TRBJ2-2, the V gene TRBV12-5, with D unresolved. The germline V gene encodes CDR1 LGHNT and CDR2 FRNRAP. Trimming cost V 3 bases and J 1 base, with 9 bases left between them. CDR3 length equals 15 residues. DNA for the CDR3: TGTGCTAGTGGTTTAAATCCGGGGAACACCGGGGAGCTGTTTTTT. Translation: CASGLNPGNTGELFF.

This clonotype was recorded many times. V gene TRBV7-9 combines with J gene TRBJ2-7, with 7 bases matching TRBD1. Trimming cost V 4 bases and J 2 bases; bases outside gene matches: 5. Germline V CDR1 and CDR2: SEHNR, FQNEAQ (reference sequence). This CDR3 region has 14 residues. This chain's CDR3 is CASSSETGTYEQYV. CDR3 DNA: TGTGCCAGCAGCTCCGAGACAGGGACCTACGAGCAGTACGTC.

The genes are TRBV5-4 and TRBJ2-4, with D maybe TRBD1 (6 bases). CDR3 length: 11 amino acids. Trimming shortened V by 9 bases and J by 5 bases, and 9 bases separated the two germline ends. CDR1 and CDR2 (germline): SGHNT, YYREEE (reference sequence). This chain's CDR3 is CATWTENIQYF. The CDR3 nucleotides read TGTGCCACGTGGACAGAAAACATTCAGTACTTC.

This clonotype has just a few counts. CDR3 coding DNA: TGTGCCAGCGGGCACCGGGGGGGCACTGAAGCTTTCTTT. Translating it yields CASGHRGGTEAFF. The chain has TRBV28 and TRBJ1-1; perhaps TRBD1 as D (5 bases). Trimming shortened V by 8 bases and J by 4 bases, and 14 bases separated the two germline ends. Per the germline V gene, CDR1 is MDHEN and CDR2 is SYDVKM. The CDR3 is made up of 13 amino acids. Using reference TRBV28 and TRBJ1-1 for the parts outside the CDR3, the full variable domain is DVKVTQSSRYLVKRTGEKVFLECVQDMDHENMFWYRQDPGLGLRLIYFSYDVKMKEKGDIPEGYSVSREKKERFSLILESASTNQTSMYLCASGHRGGTEAFFGQGTRLTVV.

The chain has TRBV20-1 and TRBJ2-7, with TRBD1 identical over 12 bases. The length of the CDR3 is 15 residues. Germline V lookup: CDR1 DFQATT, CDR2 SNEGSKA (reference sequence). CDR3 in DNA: TGCAGTGCTAGCCCCGGGACAGGGGGCCGGATCGAGCAGCACGTC. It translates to CSASPGTGGRIEQHV.

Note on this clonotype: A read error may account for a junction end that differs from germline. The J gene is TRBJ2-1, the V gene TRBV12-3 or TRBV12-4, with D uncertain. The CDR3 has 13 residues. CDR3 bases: TGTGCCAGCACTGGGGTTTTCTACAGTGAGCAGTTCTTC. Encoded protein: CASTGVFYSEQFF.

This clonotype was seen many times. CDR3 DNA: TGTGCCAGCAGCCATGGCCGGGACAGTGGACCTTACACAGATACGCAGTATTTT. It yields the protein CASSHGRDSGPYTDTQYF. The chain couples TRBV7-6 to TRBJ2-3, with 7 bases identical to TRBD1. The germline CDR1 and CDR2 sequences are SGHVS and FNYEAQ. The CDR3 runs to 18 residues. With 5 bases clipped from V and 2 bases from J, the junction kept 16 bases outside the gene matches.

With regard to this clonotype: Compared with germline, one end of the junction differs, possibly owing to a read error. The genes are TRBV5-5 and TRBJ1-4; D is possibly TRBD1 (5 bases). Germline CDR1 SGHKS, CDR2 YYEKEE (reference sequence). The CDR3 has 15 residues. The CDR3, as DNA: TGTGTCAGCAGCTTGGGGGGGATTCGGAATGAAAAACTGTTTTTT. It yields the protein CVSSLGGIRNEKLFF.

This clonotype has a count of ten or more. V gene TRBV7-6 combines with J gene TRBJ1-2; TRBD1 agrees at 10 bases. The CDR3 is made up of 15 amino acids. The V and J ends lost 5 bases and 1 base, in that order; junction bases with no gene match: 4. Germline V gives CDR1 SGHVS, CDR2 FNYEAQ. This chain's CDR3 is CASSPTGGFNYGYTF. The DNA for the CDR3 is TGTGCCAGCAGCCCGACAGGGGGCTTTAACTATGGCTACACCTTC.

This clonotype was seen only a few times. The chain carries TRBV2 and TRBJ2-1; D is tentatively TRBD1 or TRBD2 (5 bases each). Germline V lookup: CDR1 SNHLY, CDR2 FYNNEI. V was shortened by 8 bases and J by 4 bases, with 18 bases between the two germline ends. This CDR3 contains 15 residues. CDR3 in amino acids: CASLHDTGTYNEQFF. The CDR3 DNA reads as TGTGCCAGCCTCCATGACACTGGGACGTACAATGAGCAGTTCTTC.

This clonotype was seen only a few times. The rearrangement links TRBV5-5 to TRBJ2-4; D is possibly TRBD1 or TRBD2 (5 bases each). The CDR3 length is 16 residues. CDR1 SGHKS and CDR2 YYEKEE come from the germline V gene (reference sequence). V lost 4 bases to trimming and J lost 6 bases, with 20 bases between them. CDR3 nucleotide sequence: TGTGCCAGCAGCACACGGGACGCCCCGGATAGAAACATTCAGTACTTC. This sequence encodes CASSTRDAPDRNIQYF.

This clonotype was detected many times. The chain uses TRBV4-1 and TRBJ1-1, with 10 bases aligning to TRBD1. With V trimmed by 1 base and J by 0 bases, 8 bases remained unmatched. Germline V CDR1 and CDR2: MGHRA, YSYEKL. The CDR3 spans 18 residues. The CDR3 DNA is TGCGCCAGCAGCCAAGTGGACAGGGGGACGTGGATGAACACTGAAGCTTTCTTT. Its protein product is CASSQVDRGTWMNTEAFF.

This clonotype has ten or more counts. Written as DNA, the CDR3 is TGTGCCAGCAGACGACAGGGGGATGAGCAGTTCTTC. Amino acids: CASRRQGDEQFF. This rearrangement joins TRBV7-9 to TRBJ2-1, with 9 bases matching TRBD1. Per germline, CDR1 SEHNR and CDR2 FQNEAQ (reference sequence). Unmatched junction bases numbered 2, after V lost 6 bases and J lost 8 bases. This CDR3 comprises 12 residues. Full variable domain (outside the CDR3, taken from reference TRBV7-9 and TRBJ2-1): DTGVSQNPRHKITKRGQNVTFRCDPISEHNRLYWYRQTLGQGPEFLTYFQNEAQLEKSRLLSDRFSAERPKGSFSTLEIQRTEQGDSAMYLCASRRQGDEQFFGPGTRLTVL.